This T cell receptor (beta chain) was recorded in a study of blood T cell repertoires in COVID-19 (TCRdb year 2020). Study-level background: Samples covering the acute and convalescent phases of COVID-19 were provided by collaborators in the United States, Italy and Spain. The prospective study material was composed of cDNA or gDNA derived from T cells, B-cell-depleted T cells, or PBMCs. Subjects who had been exposed to COVID-19, were actively infected with it, or had recovered from it provided the deeply sampled blood TCRbeta repertoires that made up the dataset. The repertoires were made available in a free public database intended to serve as a resource for research on the immune response to SARS-CoV-2. The samples were drawn from two sources: the first 160 participants of the ongoing ImmuneRACE study, and some 1,300 subjects contributed by 6 global collaborators. Nearly every sample came with metadata listing a de-identified subject ID, COVID-19 status, age in years and sex. Where HLA class I and class II types were available, the types were taken from metadata supplied by the sample provider, not from assay-based typing. The research as a whole found: Clinical and demographic metadata were provided uncurated, with the amount varying by source and participant.

TCRbeta CDR3 regions were amplified from genomic DNA using the immunoSEQ Assay, a bias-controlled multiplex PCR. Regarding the original processing steps: The number of nucleated cells in each sample was estimated by amplification of reference gene primers within the assay. Sequence reads were collapsed and filtered to measure the absolute abundance of every unique TCRbeta CDR3 rearrangement. For each sample, productive Simpson clonality was calculated by taking the square root of Simpson's diversity index across productive rearrangements. The table comes from immuneACCESS by way of TCRdb, which keeps in-frame sequences with V and J called. Part of the clones is missing from these tables; in studies checked, under half for an unresolved V gene and the rest for unknown reasons. The V and J calls and the clone size are those of that table, but D and trimming were determined from the DNA. This sample is represented by 250,000 to 300,000 clones; over 80% of them were singletons. The ten top clones hold 1.2% of the sample.

Reading from cysteine to phenylalanine, the CDR3 counts 12 amino acids. Just the 36-base CDR3 DNA is kept, in frame starting at base 1. CDR1 DFQATT and CDR2 SNEGSKA were looked up in the germline V gene (reference sequence). The trim is 3 bases for V and 0 bases for J, with a gap of 4 bases between the germline ends. In the prospective study, participants were about 18 to 95 years old, resided in 24 geographic areas of the United States, and were enrolled through a virtual design. In the prospective study, participants were assigned to cohorts based on the clinical history participants reported in a screening survey and a study questionnaire. In the prospective study, mobile phlebotomists collected whole blood, serum and a nasopharyngeal or oropharyngeal swab from each participant. Participants in the prospective study had the option to provide additional blood draws and questionnaires over an approximately 2-month period. Blood samples from the prospective study were shipped frozen or at room temperature prior to DNA extraction.

Remarks on this clone: The antigen it binds to is not known. Per-base qualities were not stored, and no clone one base away is much larger.

Recombination connected TRBV20-1 to TRBJ2-3; the D gene identity is not certain. Sequenced: PBMCs or T cells enriched from blood (not recorded which). The TCR was taken from a human donor in a cohort exposed to, infected with or recovered from COVID-19 (not recorded which). The donor label of this sample is uncertain. CDR3 region: CSASLSTDTQYF. The sequenced DNA is TGCAGTGCTAGTTTAAGCACAGATACGCAGTATTTT.